These T cell receptor beta chains were read from a single sample in a study of blood T cell repertoires in COVID-19. Clones were sequenced by immunoSEQ multiplex PCR, and TCRdb holds only the in-frame ones, with some missing. This repertoire shows under 300,000 clones, roughly 77% found once; its top ten account for about 3.1%. Sequencing was carried out using peripheral blood. The receptor source for this set is a woman at least 80 years old with acute or convalescent COVID-19. CDR3s include the opening cysteine and the closing phenylalanine or tryptophan. The D gene is left open where the match is weak. Where a row states a size, it is once, few, many or the class of an expanded clone; other rows omit it.

clone_size j_call d_call v_call cdr3_aa cdr3_nt
once TRBJ1-5 TRBD1 TRBV27 CATQQGAGGSNQPQHF TGTGCCACACAACAGGGGGCTGGGGGGAGCAATCAGCCCCAGCATTTT
few TRBJ2-2 TRBD1 TRBV2 CASSTGAANTGELFF TGTGCCAGCAGTACAGGGGCCGCGAACACCGGGGAGCTGTTTTTT
. TRBJ1-1 . TRBV28 CASSLGQSAAFF TGTGCCAGCAGTTTAGGGCAGTCCGCAGCTTTCTTT
. TRBJ2-1 TRBD2 TRBV11-2 CASRPYTGGSDEQFF TGTGCCAGCCGCCCCTATACTGGCGGGAGCGATGAGCAGTTCTTC
once TRBJ2-3 TRBD1 TRBV5-1 CASNQGATTDTQYF TGCGCCAGCAATCAGGGGGCGACCACAGATACGCAGTATTTT
. TRBJ2-5 . TRBV15 CATSREYRETQYF TGTGCCACCAGCAGAGAGTATCGGGAGACCCAGTACTTC
. TRBJ2-7 TRBD1 TRBV7-2 CASSPGQGGLEQYF TGTGCCAGCAGCCCTGGACAGGGTGGATTAGAGCAGTACTTC
. TRBJ2-5 TRBD2 TRBV18 CASSQLAGNQETQYF TGTGCCAGCTCACAACTAGCGGGAAACCAAGAGACCCAGTACTTC
. TRBJ1-2 . TRBV19 CASTGGNYGYTF TGTGCCAGTACGGGGGGCAACTATGGCTACACCTTC
. TRBJ2-1 . TRBV9 CASSVDSRSNEQFF TGTGCCAGCAGCGTAGACTCAAGGAGCAATGAGCAGTTCTTC
. TRBJ1-1 . TRBV19 CASSIPRLNTEAFF TGTGCCAGTAGTATCCCCAGATTGAACACTGAAGCTTTCTTT
. TRBJ2-1 TRBD2 TRBV19 CASSRTSGSSYNEQFF TGTGCCAGTAGTAGGACTAGCGGGAGCTCCTACAATGAGCAGTTCTTC
few TRBJ2-5 . TRBV2 CASSDPGWYQETQYF TGTGCCAGCAGTGACCCAGGGTGGTACCAAGAGACCCAGTACTTC
few TRBJ1-4 . TRBV5-1 CASSPGYSATNEKLFF TGCGCCAGCAGCCCGGGGTATTCTGCAACTAATGAAAAACTGTTTTTT
many TRBJ1-2 . TRBV29-1 CSVDLGGGTNYGYTF TGCAGCGTTGACCTGGGTGGAGGGACTAACTATGGCTACACCTTC
. TRBJ2-7 . TRBV5-1 CASSLGLSSYEQYF TGCGCCAGCAGCTTGGGACTCTCGTCCTACGAGCAGTACTTC
. TRBJ2-1 TRBD2 TRBV7-9 CASSPPWREGPMNEQFF TGTGCCAGCAGCCCTCCCTGGCGGGAGGGCCCGATGAATGAGCAGTTCTTC
. TRBJ2-1 . TRBV12-5 CASGLDQGGSYNEQFF TGTGCTAGTGGTTTGGACCAGGGAGGCTCCTACAATGAGCAGTTCTTC
. TRBJ1-2 . TRBV3-1/TRBV3-2 CASSQAGDTTF TGTGCCAGCAGCCAAGCCGGGGACACCACCTTC
. TRBJ1-1 . TRBV10-3 CAISEYGGARESRAFF TGTGCCATCAGTGAGTATGGAGGGGCCAGGGAAAGTCGAGCTTTCTTT
. TRBJ2-2 . TRBV3-1/TRBV3-2 CASSQMDRYDTGELFF TGTGCCAGCAGCCAAATGGACAGATACGACACCGGGGAGCTGTTTTTT
. TRBJ1-5 . TRBV7-9 CASALDGVSPQHF TGTGCCAGCGCCCTAGACGGGGTTTCGCCCCAGCATTTT
. TRBJ2-3 . TRBV24-1 CATSTGMGDTQYF TGTGCCACCAGCACAGGGATGGGAGATACGCAGTATTTT
. TRBJ1-3 TRBD1 TRBV5-4 CASSSRRGQGPGNTIYF TGTGCCAGCAGCTCGCGAAGAGGACAGGGGCCAGGAAACACCATATATTTT
. TRBJ1-6 TRBD1 TRBV10-3 CAIRPGQGLSPLHF TGTGCCATCAGGCCGGGACAGGGGCTTTCACCCCTCCACTTT
. TRBJ2-1 . TRBV7-9 CASSPPRDSYNEQFF TGTGCCAGCAGCCCCCCTCGCGACAGTTACAATGAGCAGTTCTTC
. TRBJ1-2 . TRBV4-1 CASSQGRTNYGYTF TGCGCCAGCAGCCAAGGCAGGACTAACTATGGCTACACCTTC
. TRBJ2-1 . TRBV9 CASSVAPGITYNEQFF TGTGCCAGCAGCGTAGCTCCAGGGATAACCTACAATGAGCAGTTCTTC
. TRBJ2-5 . TRBV2 CASSEDGLLETQYF TGTGCCAGCAGTGAAGATGGACTTCTAGAGACCCAGTACTTC
. TRBJ1-2 TRBD1 TRBV7-9 CASSLPRTGHYGYTF TGTGCCAGCAGCTTACCACGGACAGGGCACTATGGCTACACCTTC
few TRBJ1-2 . TRBV5-4 CASSRGGPTEDTF TGTGCCAGCAGCCGGGGGGGCCCGACAGAAGACACCTTC
. TRBJ1-2 TRBD1 TRBV18 CASSQNPRGGMGYGYTF TGTGCCAGCTCACAAAACCCCAGAGGGGGCATGGGCTATGGCTACACCTTC
. TRBJ1-2 TRBD1 TRBV7-8 CASSLAQGAVYGYTF TGTGCCAGCAGCTTAGCACAGGGGGCGGTTTACGGCTACACCTTC
. TRBJ2-7 . TRBV5-1 CASSLPSYEQYF TGCGCCAGCAGCTTGCCTTCCTACGAGCAGTACTTC
few TRBJ2-2 TRBD2 TRBV9 CASSVAPSGDTGELFF TGTGCCAGCAGCGTAGCTCCTAGCGGGGATACCGGGGAGCTGTTTTTT
. TRBJ1-5 . TRBV15 CATSQDRSNQPQHF TGTGCCACCAGCCAAGATAGAAGCAATCAGCCCCAGCATTTT
. TRBJ2-7 TRBD2 TRBV19 CASSKLTKGLAYEQYF TGTGCCAGTAGTAAACTCACCAAGGGACTAGCGTACGAGCAGTACTTC
. TRBJ2-4 TRBD2 TRBV11-3 CASSYSGGQGNIQYF TGTGCCAGCAGCTACAGCGGGGGGCAAGGTAACATTCAGTACTTC
. TRBJ2-1 . TRBV7-2 CASSPGVSYNEQFF TGTGCCAGCAGCCCCGGGGTTTCCTACAATGAGCAGTTCTTC
few TRBJ2-2 TRBD2 TRBV7-9 CASSLRLAGTGELFF TGTGCCAGCAGCTTAAGACTAGCGGGGACCGGGGAGCTGTTTTTT
. TRBJ2-5 TRBD1 TRBV5-1 CASSPGTGGRETQYF TGCGCCAGCAGCCCTGGGACAGGGGGCCGAGAGACCCAGTACTTC
. TRBJ2-5 . TRBV15 CATSRDNRETQYF TGTGCCACCAGCAGAGATAACAGGGAGACCCAGTACTTC
. TRBJ2-3 TRBD2 TRBV28 CASSFRGGDTDTQYF TGTGCCAGCAGTTTCCGCGGGGGGGACACAGATACGCAGTATTTT
. TRBJ1-5 . TRBV19 CASSIYGPVSNQPQHF TGTGCCAGTAGTATCTACGGTCCTGTTAGCAATCAGCCCCAGCATTTT
few TRBJ2-7 . TRBV21-1 CASSRRGLGLDSSYEQYF TGTGCCAGCAGCCGGAGAGGCCTCGGACTAGACAGCTCCTACGAGCAGTACTTC
. TRBJ2-3 . TRBV27 CASSLTADRHSTDTQYF TGTGCCAGCAGTTTAACGGCCGACAGACATTCCACAGATACGCAGTATTTT
once TRBJ1-1 . TRBV2 CASSQTGKRGGNTEAFF TGTGCCAGCAGTCAAACAGGGAAGAGGGGCGGGAACACTGAAGCTTTCTTT
. TRBJ1-2 TRBD1 TRBV19 CASSIEQVGQLYGYTF TGTGCCAGTAGTATAGAGCAAGTGGGACAGCTTTATGGCTACACCTTC
. TRBJ1-4 TRBD1 TRBV6-5 CASQQGTVRNEKLFF TGTGCCAGCCAACAGGGGACCGTACGAAATGAAAAACTGTTTTTT